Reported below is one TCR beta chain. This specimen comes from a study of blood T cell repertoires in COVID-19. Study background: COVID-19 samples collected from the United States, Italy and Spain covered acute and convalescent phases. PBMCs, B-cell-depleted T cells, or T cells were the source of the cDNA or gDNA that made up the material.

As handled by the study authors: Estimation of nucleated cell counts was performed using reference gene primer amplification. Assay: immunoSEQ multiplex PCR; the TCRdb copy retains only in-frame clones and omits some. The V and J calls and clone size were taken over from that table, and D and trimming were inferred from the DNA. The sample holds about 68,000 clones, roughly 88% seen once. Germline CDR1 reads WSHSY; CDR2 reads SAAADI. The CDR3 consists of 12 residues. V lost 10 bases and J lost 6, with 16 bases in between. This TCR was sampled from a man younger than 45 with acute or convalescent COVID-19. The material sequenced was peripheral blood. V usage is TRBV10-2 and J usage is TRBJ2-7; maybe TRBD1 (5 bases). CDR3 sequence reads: CAIAGQQAEQYF. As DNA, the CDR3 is TGCGCCATCGCCGGTCAACAGGCCGAGCAGTACTTC.